The text below deals with one T cell receptor (beta chain). These data originate in a study of CD8 T cells in Susac syndrome. Study context: Active disease was present in six of the sequenced Susac syndrome patients, whereas roughly 8 of them were in remission.

The junction had 8 bases not matched to a gene; V was cut back by 7 bases and J by 5 bases. The CDR3 has 14 amino acids. Germline V CDR1 and CDR2: MNHEY, SVGEGT. With random hexamers, reverse transcription was performed on roughly 0.45 to 1 ug of RNA. TCRdb reanalysed the immunoSEQ multiplex PCR reads using MiXCR and keeps one entry per CDR3 protein. Of over 80,000 distinct CDR3 sequences listed, about 94% are singletons. The chain combines TRBV6-2 or TRBV6-3 with TRBJ2-1, with TRBD2 matching 7 bases. The sample taken for sequencing was CD8+ T cells from PBMCs. The clonotype originates from a human donor with Susac syndrome. CDR3 residues: CASIGGFYDNEQFF. As DNA, the CDR3 is TGTGCCAGCATCGGGGGGTTTTACGACAATGAGCAGTTCTTC.